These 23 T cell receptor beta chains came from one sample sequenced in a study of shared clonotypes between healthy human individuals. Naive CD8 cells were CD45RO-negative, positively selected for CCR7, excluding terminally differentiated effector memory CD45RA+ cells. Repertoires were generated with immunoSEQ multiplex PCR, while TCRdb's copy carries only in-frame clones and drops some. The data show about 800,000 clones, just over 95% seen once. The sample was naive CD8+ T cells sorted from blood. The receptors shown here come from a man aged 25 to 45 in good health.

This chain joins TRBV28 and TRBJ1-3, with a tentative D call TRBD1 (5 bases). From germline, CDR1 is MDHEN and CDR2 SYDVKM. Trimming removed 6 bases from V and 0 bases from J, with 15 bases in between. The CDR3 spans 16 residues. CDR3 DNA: TGTGCCAGCAGCCTCATCGGGGCCAGCTCTGGAAACACCATATATTTT. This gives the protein CASSLIGASSGNTIYF. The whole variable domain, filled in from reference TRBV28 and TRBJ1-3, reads DVKVTQSSRYLVKRTGEKVFLECVQDMDHENMFWYRQDPGLGLRLIYFSYDVKMKEKGDIPEGYSVSREKKERFSLILESASTNQTSMYLCASSLIGASSGNTIYFGEGSWLTVV.

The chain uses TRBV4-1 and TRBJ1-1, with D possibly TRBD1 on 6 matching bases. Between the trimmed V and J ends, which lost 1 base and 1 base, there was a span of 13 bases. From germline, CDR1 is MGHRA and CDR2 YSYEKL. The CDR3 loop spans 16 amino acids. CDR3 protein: CASSQGRGGGNTEAFF. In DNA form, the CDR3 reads TGCGCCAGCAGCCAAGGCCGGGGAGGGGGGAACACTGAAGCTTTCTTT.

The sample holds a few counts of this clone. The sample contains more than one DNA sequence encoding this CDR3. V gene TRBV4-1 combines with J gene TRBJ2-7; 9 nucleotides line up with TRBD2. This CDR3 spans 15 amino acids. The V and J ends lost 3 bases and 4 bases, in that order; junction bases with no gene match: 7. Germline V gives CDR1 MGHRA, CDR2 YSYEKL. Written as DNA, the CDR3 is TGCGCCAGCAGCCAGGATAGCGGGAGTCGTTACGAGCAGTACTTC. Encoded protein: CASSQDSGSRYEQYF.

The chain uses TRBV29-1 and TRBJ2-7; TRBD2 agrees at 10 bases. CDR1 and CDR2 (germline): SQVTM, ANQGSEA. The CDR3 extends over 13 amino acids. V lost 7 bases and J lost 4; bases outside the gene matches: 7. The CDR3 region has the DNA TGCAGCGCCGTTCTAGCGGGAGCGTACGAGCAGTACTTC. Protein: CSAVLAGAYEQYF.

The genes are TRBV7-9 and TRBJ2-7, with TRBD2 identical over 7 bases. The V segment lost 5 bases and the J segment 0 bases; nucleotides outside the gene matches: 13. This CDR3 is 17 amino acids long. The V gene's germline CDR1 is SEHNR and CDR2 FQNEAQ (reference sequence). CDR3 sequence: CASSPSRGSESSYEQYF. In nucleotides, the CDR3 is TGTGCCAGCAGCCCCTCGCGCGGGAGCGAGAGCTCCTACGAGCAGTACTTC.

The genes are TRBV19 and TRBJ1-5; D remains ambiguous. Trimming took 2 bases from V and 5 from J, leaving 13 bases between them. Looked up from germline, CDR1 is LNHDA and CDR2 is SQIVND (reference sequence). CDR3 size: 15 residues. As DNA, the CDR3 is TGTGCCAGTAGTATACCTCCGGTCTTCTATCAGCCCCAGCATTTT. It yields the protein CASSIPPVFYQPQHF.

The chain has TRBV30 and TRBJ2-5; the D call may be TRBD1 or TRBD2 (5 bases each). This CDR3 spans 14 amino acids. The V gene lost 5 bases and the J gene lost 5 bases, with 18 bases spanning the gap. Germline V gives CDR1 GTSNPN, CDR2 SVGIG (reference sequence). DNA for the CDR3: TGTGCCTGGGCCAGCGGAACCCACAGGGAGACCCAGTACTTC. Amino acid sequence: CAWASGTHRETQYF.

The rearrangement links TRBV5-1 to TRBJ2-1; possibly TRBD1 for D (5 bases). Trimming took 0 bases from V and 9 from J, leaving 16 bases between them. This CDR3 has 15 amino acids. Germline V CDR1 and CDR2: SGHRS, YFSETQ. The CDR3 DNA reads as TGCGCCAGCAGCTTGGGGTCCTCGTTCGACAGTGAGCAGTTCTTC. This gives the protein CASSLGSSFDSEQFF.

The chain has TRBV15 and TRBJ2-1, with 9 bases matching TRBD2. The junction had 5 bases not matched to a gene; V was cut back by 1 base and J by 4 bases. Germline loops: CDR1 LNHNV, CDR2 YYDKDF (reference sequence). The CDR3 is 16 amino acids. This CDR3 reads CATSRVPSGAYNEQFF. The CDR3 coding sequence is TGTGCCACCAGCAGAGTCCCTAGCGGGGCATACAATGAGCAGTTCTTC.

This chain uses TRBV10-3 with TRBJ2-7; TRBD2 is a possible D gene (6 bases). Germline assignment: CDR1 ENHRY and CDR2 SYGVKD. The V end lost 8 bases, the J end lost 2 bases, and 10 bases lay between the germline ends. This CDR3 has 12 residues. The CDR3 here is CAIGRETYEQYF. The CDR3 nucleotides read TGTGCCATCGGCCGGGAGACCTACGAGCAGTACTTC.

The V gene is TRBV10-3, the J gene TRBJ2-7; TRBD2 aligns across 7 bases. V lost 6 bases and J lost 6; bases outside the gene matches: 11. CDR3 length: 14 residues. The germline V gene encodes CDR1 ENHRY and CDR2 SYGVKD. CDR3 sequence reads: CAIRGDYSTGEQYF. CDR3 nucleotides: TGTGCCATCAGGGGGGACTATTCTACCGGCGAGCAGTACTTC.

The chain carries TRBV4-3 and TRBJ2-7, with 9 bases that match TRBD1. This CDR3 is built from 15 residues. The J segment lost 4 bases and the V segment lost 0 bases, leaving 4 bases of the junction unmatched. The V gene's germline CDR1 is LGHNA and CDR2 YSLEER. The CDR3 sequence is CASSQDPDRGYEQYF. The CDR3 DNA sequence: TGCGCCAGCAGCCAAGATCCCGACAGGGGGTACGAGCAGTACTTC.

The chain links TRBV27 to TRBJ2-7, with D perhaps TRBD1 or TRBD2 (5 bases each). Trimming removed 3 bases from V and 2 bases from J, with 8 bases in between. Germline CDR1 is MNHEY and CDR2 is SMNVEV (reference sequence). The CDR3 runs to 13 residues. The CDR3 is CASSFRDPYEQYF. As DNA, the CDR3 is TGTGCCAGCAGTTTCCGGGACCCCTACGAGCAGTACTTC.

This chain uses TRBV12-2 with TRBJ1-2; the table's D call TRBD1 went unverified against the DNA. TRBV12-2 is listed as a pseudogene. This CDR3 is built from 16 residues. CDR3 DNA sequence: TGTGCAAGTCGCCATCTCCAAGCAGGGTCCTTGATTGGCTACACCTTC. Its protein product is CASRHLQAGSLIGYTF.

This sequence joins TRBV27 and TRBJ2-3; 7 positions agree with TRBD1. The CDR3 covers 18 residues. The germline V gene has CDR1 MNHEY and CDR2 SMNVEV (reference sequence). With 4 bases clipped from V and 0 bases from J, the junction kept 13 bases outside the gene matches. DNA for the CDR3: TGTGCCAGCAGTTCCGGGACAGTTGTGGGTTATAGCACAGATACGCAGTATTTT. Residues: CASSSGTVVGYSTDTQYF.

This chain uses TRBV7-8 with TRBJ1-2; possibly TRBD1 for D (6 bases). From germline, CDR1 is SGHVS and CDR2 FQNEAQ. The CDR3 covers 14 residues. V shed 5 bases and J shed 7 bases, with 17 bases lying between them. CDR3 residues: CASSESQGFGGYTF. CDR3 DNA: TGTGCCAGCAGCGAAAGCCAGGGGTTCGGTGGCTACACCTTC.

In nucleotides, the CDR3 is TGTGCCAGCAGCGGAGGAGAGGGCGATCATGAGACCCAGTACTTC. Translation: CASSGGEGDHETQYF. The rearrangement links TRBV9 to TRBJ2-5, with D possibly being TRBD2 (5 bases). The CDR3 sequence is 15 residues long. Deletions cut 3 bases from V and 5 bases from J, with 17 bases between. Germline V gene sequence: CDR1 SGDLS, CDR2 YYNGEE.

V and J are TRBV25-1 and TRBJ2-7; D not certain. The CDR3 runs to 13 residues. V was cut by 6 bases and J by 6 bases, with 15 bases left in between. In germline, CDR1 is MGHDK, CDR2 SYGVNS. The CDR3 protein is CASSPPVEGEQYF. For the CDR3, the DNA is TGTGCCAGCAGCCCTCCGGTGGAAGGCGAGCAGTACTTC.

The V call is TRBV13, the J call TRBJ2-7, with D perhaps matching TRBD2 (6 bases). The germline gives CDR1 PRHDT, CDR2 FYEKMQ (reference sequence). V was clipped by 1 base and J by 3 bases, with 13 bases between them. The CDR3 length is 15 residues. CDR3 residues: CASSLAKGGYYEQYF. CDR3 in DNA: TGTGCCAGCAGCTTAGCGAAGGGAGGATACTACGAGCAGTACTTC.

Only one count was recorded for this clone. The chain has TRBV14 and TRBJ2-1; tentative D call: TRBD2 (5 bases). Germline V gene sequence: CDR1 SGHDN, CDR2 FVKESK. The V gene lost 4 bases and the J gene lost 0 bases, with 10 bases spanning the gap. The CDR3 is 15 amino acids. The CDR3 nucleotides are TGTGCCAGCAGCCCGGGGTTAAGCTCCTACAATGAGCAGTTCTTC. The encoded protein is CASSPGLSSYNEQFF.

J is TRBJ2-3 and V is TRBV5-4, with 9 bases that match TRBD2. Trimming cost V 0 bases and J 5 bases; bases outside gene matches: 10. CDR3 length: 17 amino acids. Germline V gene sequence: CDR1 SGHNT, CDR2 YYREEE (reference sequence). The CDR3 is CASSLVASGILGDTQYF. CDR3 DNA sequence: TGTGCCAGCAGCTTGGTGGCTAGCGGGATTCTTGGAGATACGCAGTATTTT.

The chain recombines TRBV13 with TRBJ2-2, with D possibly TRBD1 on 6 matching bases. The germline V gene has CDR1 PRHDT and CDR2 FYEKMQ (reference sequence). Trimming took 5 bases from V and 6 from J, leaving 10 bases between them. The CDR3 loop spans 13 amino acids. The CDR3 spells CASSLAGAGELFF. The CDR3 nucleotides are TGTGCCAGCAGCCTAGCAGGGGCCGGGGAGCTGTTTTTT.

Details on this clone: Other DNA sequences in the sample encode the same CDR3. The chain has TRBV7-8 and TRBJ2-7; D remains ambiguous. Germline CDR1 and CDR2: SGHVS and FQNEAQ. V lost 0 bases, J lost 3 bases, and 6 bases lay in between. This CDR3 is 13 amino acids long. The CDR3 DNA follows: TGTGCCAGCAGCTTAGCGCAAGTCTACGAGCAGTACTTC. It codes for CASSLAQVYEQYF.